Described below is a single T cell receptor beta chain sequence and its context. The data derive from a study of siplizumab effects on memory and regulatory T cells. Clones were read by immunoSEQ multiplex PCR, and TCRdb kept only the in-frame ones, dropping some. The table records 50,000 to 70,000 clones, about 96% of them present only once. In germline, CDR1 is MGHRA, CDR2 YSYEKL. The V end was cut by 3 bases, the J end by 4 bases, with 18 bases between. The CDR3 is 16 residues long. V usage is TRBV4-1 and J usage is TRBJ1-2, with D hard to call. Specimen: naive CD8+ T cells sorted from blood. The source is a human donor in good health. The DNA of the CDR3 is TGCGCCAGCAGCCAGGGCCCCGGGGATGAGGGCTATGGCTACACCTTC. Encoded protein: CASSQGPGDEGYGYTF.